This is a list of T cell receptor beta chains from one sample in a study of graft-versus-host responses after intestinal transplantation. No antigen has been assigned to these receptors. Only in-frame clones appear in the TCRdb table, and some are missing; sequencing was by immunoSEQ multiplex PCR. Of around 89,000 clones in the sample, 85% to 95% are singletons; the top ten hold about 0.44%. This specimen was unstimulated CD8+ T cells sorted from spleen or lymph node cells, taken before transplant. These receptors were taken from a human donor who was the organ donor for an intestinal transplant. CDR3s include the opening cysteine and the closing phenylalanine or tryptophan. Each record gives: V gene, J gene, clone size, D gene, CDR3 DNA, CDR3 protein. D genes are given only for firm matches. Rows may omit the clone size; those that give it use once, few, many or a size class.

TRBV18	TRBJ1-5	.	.	TGTGCCAGCTCACCTTTTGGGCTAAGCCAGCCCCAGCATTTT	CASSPFGLSQPQHF
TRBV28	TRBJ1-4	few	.	TGTGCCAGCAGTTTTGTAGGACAGAATGAAAAACTGTTTTTT	CASSFVGQNEKLFF
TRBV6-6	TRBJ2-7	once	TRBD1	TGTGCCAGCAGCTTCGACAGGGACCGCATGAACTACGAGCAGTACTTC	CASSFDRDRMNYEQYF
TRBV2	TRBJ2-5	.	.	TGTGCCAGCAAGACCGGGGGTCTCCAAGAGACCCAGTACTTC	CASKTGGLQETQYF
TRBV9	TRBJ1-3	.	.	TGTGCCAGCAGCACCCATCTAGACAGGAGCTCTGGAAACACCATATATTTT	CASSTHLDRSSGNTIYF
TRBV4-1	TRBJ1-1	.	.	TGCGCCAGCAGCCAAGGCGGGACTACTGAAGCTTTCTTT	CASSQGGTTEAFF
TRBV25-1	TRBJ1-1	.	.	TGTGCCAGCAGTGAATATAACAGGGAGGGTCCTGAAGCTTTCTTT	CASSEYNREGPEAFF
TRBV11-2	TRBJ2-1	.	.	TGTGCCAGCAGCTGGGCATCACTCGGCAATGAGCAGTTCTTC	CASSWASLGNEQFF
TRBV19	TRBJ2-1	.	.	TGTGCCAGTAGTTTTAGCGGAACCTACAATGAGCAGTTCTTC	CASSFSGTYNEQFF
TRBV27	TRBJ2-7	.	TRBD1	TGTGCCAGCAGTTACGCGGGACAGGGGTTCTACGAGCAGTACTTC	CASSYAGQGFYEQYF
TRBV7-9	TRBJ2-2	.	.	TGTGCCAGCAGCGGACAGTGTACCGGGGAGCTGTTTTTT	CASSGQCTGELFF
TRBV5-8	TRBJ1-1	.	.	TGTGCCAGCAGCGCTGACAGTATGAACACTGAAGCTTTCTTT	CASSADSMNTEAFF